This TCR beta chain was identified in a study of cytomegalovirus exposure and HLA in healthy donors. Study-level points and caveats: In a later analysis, TCR beta V- and J-gene trimming was associated with a missense DCLRE1C variant. About 87% or about 30% of the time was how often most TCR beta V segments were productive, according to an earlier analysis.

This clone occurred once. Antigen unknown. In the PCR, 60 Vbeta and 13 Jbeta primers were used. The assay was immunoSEQ multiplex PCR, and TCRdb's table has in-frame clones only and misses some. The sample has some 45,000 clones, about nine tenths seen once; the top ten hold 6.5% to 9.5%. V lost 8 bases, J lost 4 bases, and 8 bases stayed unmatched. Germline V lookup: CDR1 SNHLY, CDR2 FYNNEI. There are 14 residues in the CDR3. The source is a middle-aged woman in good health and CMV-seropositive. The sequenced material came from PBMCs. This rearrangement joins TRBV2 to TRBJ1-5, with 7 bases fitting TRBD1. The CDR3 loop is CASAPGQVNQPQHF. CDR3 DNA: TGTGCCAGCGCCCCCGGACAGGTGAATCAGCCCCAGCATTTT.